This T cell receptor (beta chain) was recovered during a study of control samples from healthy donors and cancer patients. CDR1 MGHRA and CDR2 YSYEKL come from the germline V gene. There are 14 residues in the CDR3. V was clipped by 5 bases and J by 7 bases, with 15 bases between them. Sequencing was performed with immunoSEQ multiplex PCR; in TCRdb, only in-frame clones are kept and a portion is missing. The sample lists 150,000 to 200,000 clones, about nine tenths seen once, with around 2% in the top ten. This chain uses TRBV4-1 with TRBJ2-1; the D is unclear. The source of this sequence is a woman aged 40 to 50 in good health. What was sequenced was blood. The CDR3 DNA is TGCGCCAGCAGCGATAGGGTGCGAGAAAATGAGCAGTTCTTC. Translating gives CASSDRVRENEQFF.